The source of this TCR beta chain is a study of T-cell reconstitution after alpha-beta-depleted transplantation in children. For TCRbeta, the library was prepared with unique molecular identifiers. TCRdb independently ran MiXCR on the PCR reads; one entry per CDR3 protein. The repertoire has 250,000 to 350,000 distinct CDR3 sequences, 23% of them found once; the top ten carry approximately 11%. This clonotype was counted a few times. Germline assignment: CDR1 LGHNA and CDR2 YNFKEQ. Trimming at V came to 2 bases and at J to 4 bases, leaving 5 bases not matched to a gene. This CDR3 contains 17 residues.

The receptor was derived from a male patient younger than 18 who had a stem cell transplant for acute lymphoblastic leukemia, so the T cells may come from the graft donor. Sequenced material: PBMCs, mostly from graft donor cells, taken 180 days after TCRalphabeta/CD19-depleted stem cell transplant. The chain joins TRBV4-2 to TRBJ2-2, with 12 bases that match TRBD1. The chain's CDR3 is CASSQPGQGALTGELFF. The CDR3, as DNA: TGTGCCAGCAGCCAACCGGGACAGGGGGCCCTCACCGGGGAGCTGTTTTTT.